This T cell receptor (beta chain) appears in the sequencing data of a study of shared clonotypes between healthy human individuals. Across the whole study: The cohort comprised a couple of women and a few men. Their ages spanned 18 to 49 years.

Everyone who donated was a Caucasian adult who lived in Nashville, Tennessee. Findings and limits, study-wide: Few donors limited the genetic and exposure-history diversity represented.

For this clone: As yet, its antigen is unknown.

The length of the CDR3 is 12 residues. Trimming pared 1 base from V and 11 bases from J, leaving 11 bases between. From germline, CDR1 is SEHNR and CDR2 FQNEAQ (reference sequence). The material for each subset, its genomic DNA, was split evenly across several immunoSEQ plates. The method was immunoSEQ multiplex PCR; TCRdb's version includes in-frame clones alone and lacks a portion of them. The sample lists some 2.3 million clones, more than 85% seen once, with 0.35% to 0.5% in the top ten. The chain carries TRBV7-9 and TRBJ1-1; D uncertain. Specimen: naive CD4+ T cells from PBMCs. Indicated subset: CD45RA+ positively selected. The TCR was taken from a young man in good health. Some clones in this sample may be carry-over from other donors' samples. Here the CDR3 reads CASSLGPSGAFF. Here the CDR3 DNA reads TGTGCCAGCAGCTTAGGACCGAGTGGGGCTTTCTTT.